This TCR beta chain derives from a study of T-cell reconstitution after alpha-beta-depleted transplantation in children. Study-wide points: Newly produced T cells mostly accounted for T-cell counts and diversity one year post-transplant. Where alpha-beta T cells came from about two months after transplant was reportedly several hundred expanded graft clones.

The TCRbeta library was prepared with unique molecular identifiers. Via MiXCR, TCRdb re-called the PCR reads, giving one row per CDR3 protein. In the table there are 300,000 to 350,000 distinct CDR3 sequences, around 25% of which are singletons. Remarks on this clonotype: Its antigen is not known.

Per the germline V gene, CDR1 is LGHNA and CDR2 is YNFKEQ. Germline trimming cut 1 base from V and 3 bases from J; bases unmatched to any gene: 11. This CDR3 is 17 amino acids long. The rearrangement links TRBV4-2 to TRBJ2-5; 7 nucleotides line up with TRBD1. Sequencing was performed on PBMCs, mostly from graft donor cells, taken 180 days after TCRalphabeta/CD19-depleted stem cell transplant. The clonotype was recovered from a male patient younger than 18 who had a stem cell transplant for acute lymphoblastic leukemia, so the T cells may come from the graft donor. The CDR3 sequence is CASSQVGRFDREETQYF. The DNA for the CDR3 is TGTGCCAGCAGCCAAGTGGGGAGATTCGACAGGGAAGAGACCCAGTACTTC.